These 26 T cell receptor beta chains were all obtained from the same sample, sequenced in a study of blood T cell repertoires in COVID-19. Libraries were prepared by immunoSEQ multiplex PCR; TCRdb keeps only in-frame clonotypes and omits some of them. Of more than 110,000 clones listed, about 82% are singletons. Sequencing was done on a sample of peripheral blood. These receptors originate from a woman of 80 years or more with active or convalescent COVID-19.

As for this clone: Mismatch with germline at one junction end may stem from a read error. The chain is built from TRBV10-2 and TRBJ2-7; 7 bases are shared with TRBD2. The germline CDR1 and CDR2 sequences are WSHSY and SAAADI. This CDR3 has 13 residues. In DNA, the CDR3 is TGCGCCAGCCGTGAACAGACTAGCACCGAGCAGTACTTC. Residues: CASREQTSTEQYF.

This chain uses TRBV19 with TRBJ1-2, with TRBD1 identical over 10 bases. The germline V gene encodes CDR1 LNHDA and CDR2 SQIVND (reference sequence). Trimming cost V 10 bases and J 4 bases; bases outside gene matches: 15. This CDR3 is built from 16 residues. For the CDR3, the DNA is TGTGCCACAAACCGCCTCGACAGGGGGCAACTCTATGGCTACACCTTC. Translation gives CATNRLDRGQLYGYTF.

This chain joins TRBV4-2 and TRBJ2-5; possibly TRBD2 for D (7 bases). This CDR3 has 18 residues. The V and J ends lost 0 bases and 4 bases respectively, with 21 bases between them. Germline CDR1 reads LGHNA; CDR2 reads YNFKEQ. CDR3 loop: CASSQDRGANSAGETQYF. In DNA form, the CDR3 reads TGTGCCAGCAGCCAAGATCGGGGGGCGAATTCGGCGGGAGAGACCCAGTACTTC.

The table lists this clone with a count of one. The chain links TRBV28 to TRBJ1-2, with TRBD1 matching over 9 bases. This CDR3 is 14 amino acids long. The V gene end was trimmed by 2 bases and the J gene end by 8 bases; junction bases not matched to a gene: 6. CDR1 is MDHEN and CDR2 is SYDVKM in the germline V gene. The DNA for the CDR3 is TGTGCCAGCAGTTTACAGACAGGGGGTGGGGGCTACACCTTC. Translating it yields CASSLQTGGGGYTF.

This clone was counted a few times. This sequence joins TRBV7-9 and TRBJ1-5, with 10 bases aligning to TRBD1. The germline CDR1 and CDR2 sequences are SEHNR and FQNEAQ (reference sequence). The CDR3 has 15 residues. The V segment lost 3 bases and the J segment 10 bases; nucleotides outside the gene matches: 9. The CDR3 DNA is TGTGCCAGCAGCTTGGGTTGGACAGGGGGTGAACCCCAGCATTTT. This codes for CASSLGWTGGEPQHF.

This chain's CDR3 is CASNRGTGGVSNQPQHF. CDR3 nucleotide sequence: TGTGCCAGTAACCGCGGGACAGGGGGCGTGAGCAATCAGCCCCAGCATTTT. V and J are TRBV19 and TRBJ1-5, with TRBD1 matching over 12 bases. The CDR3 totals 17 residues. Trimming took 7 bases from V and 1 from J; bases not matched to a gene: 8. Germline loops: CDR1 LNHDA, CDR2 SQIVND (reference sequence).

Only a few counts were recorded for this clone. The J gene is TRBJ1-2, the V gene TRBV27; 8 bases fit TRBD1. The germline V gene encodes CDR1 MNHEY and CDR2 SMNVEV (reference sequence). After removal of 5 bases from V and 8 bases from J, the junction contained 13 bases not matched to a gene. The CDR3 contains 15 residues. The DNA of the CDR3 is TGTGCCAGCAGTGCCCCAGGACAGGGTCTCTGGGGCTACACCTTC. Translation: CASSAPGQGLWGYTF.

In its sample, this clone was seen a few times. This rearrangement joins TRBV6-5 to TRBJ2-6; D remains unclear. Germline V gives CDR1 MNHEY, CDR2 SVGAGI. V lost 6 bases to trimming and J lost 0 bases, with 6 bases between them. CDR3 size: 14 residues. The CDR3 loop reads CASRGVSGANVLTF. The CDR3 DNA sequence: TGTGCCAGCAGGGGCGTCTCTGGGGCCAACGTCCTGACTTTC.

Worth noting for this clone: A read error may produce the germline difference seen at one junction end. The CDR3 sequence: CASSPRTGKEIGGYTF. CDR3 sequence (DNA): TGTGCCAGCTCCCCACGGACAGGCAAAGAAATAGGGGGCTACACCTTC. The V call is TRBV18, the J call TRBJ1-2; 7 bases match TRBD1. CDR1 is KGHSH, CDR2 LQKENI, per germline. The length of the CDR3 is 16 residues.

This clone was seen once. The CDR3: CASSPGQGSYEQYF. The CDR3 nucleotides are TGTGCCAGCAGTCCGGGACAGGGAAGCTACGAGCAGTACTTC. V gene TRBV25-1 combines with J gene TRBJ2-7; 9 bases agree with TRBD1. V gave up 5 bases and J gave up 3 bases; unmatched junction bases: 5. The germline CDR1 and CDR2 sequences are MGHDK and SYGVNS. This CDR3 spans 14 amino acids.

V usage is TRBV18 and J usage is TRBJ1-1; 8 bases map to TRBD1. There are 17 residues in the CDR3. From germline, CDR1 is KGHSH and CDR2 LQKENI. With 3 bases clipped from V and 0 bases from J, the junction kept 9 bases outside the gene matches. The CDR3, as DNA: TGTGCCAGCTCACCCAGGGGGCGTAATCAAATGAACACTGAAGCTTTCTTT. Translated, it gives CASSPRGRNQMNTEAFF. Filled out from reference TRBV18 and TRBJ1-1, the complete variable domain reads NAGVMQNPRHLVRRRGQEARLRCSPMKGHSHVYWYRQLPEEGLKFMVYLQKENIIDESGMPKERFSAEFPKEGPSILRIQQVVRGDSAAYFCASSPRGRNQMNTEAFFGQGTRLTVV.

The genes are TRBV5-1 and TRBJ2-5; TRBD2 aligns across 7 bases. This CDR3 contains 15 residues. The V and J ends lost 4 bases and 0 bases, in that order; junction bases with no gene match: 6. Germline assignment: CDR1 SGHRS and CDR2 YFSETQ. The CDR3 DNA sequence: TGCGCCAGCAGCCCGGCCGGGAGGAACCAAGAGACCCAGTACTTC. Encoded protein: CASSPAGRNQETQYF.

The rearrangement joins TRBV18 to TRBJ2-1; D not certain. Looked up from germline, CDR1 is KGHSH and CDR2 is LQKENI. Trimming removed 0 bases from V and 5 bases from J, with 8 bases in between. The CDR3 totals 14 residues. For the CDR3, the DNA is TGTGCCAGCTCACCACCGACCGACAACAATGAGCAGTTCTTC. Translated: CASSPPTDNNEQFF. Full variable domain (outside the CDR3, taken from reference TRBV18 and TRBJ2-1): NAGVMQNPRHLVRRRGQEARLRCSPMKGHSHVYWYRQLPEEGLKFMVYLQKENIIDESGMPKERFSAEFPKEGPSILRIQQVVRGDSAAYFCASSPPTDNNEQFFGPGTRLTVL.

CDR3: CASRRDRAGANVLTF. In DNA form, the CDR3 reads TGCGCCAGCAGGAGGGACAGGGCTGGGGCCAACGTCCTGACTTTC. The chain uses TRBV5-1 and TRBJ2-6, with 9 bases matching TRBD1. With V trimmed by 5 bases and J by 2 bases, 2 bases remained unmatched. There are 15 residues in the CDR3. Germline values: CDR1 SGHRS, CDR2 YFSETQ.

The V gene is TRBV28, the J gene TRBJ2-1; 8 nucleotides line up with TRBD2. CDR1 MDHEN and CDR2 SYDVKM come from the germline V gene. The CDR3 loop spans 15 amino acids. The V and J ends lost 5 bases and 6 bases, in that order; junction bases with no gene match: 9. The CDR3 bases are TGTGCCAGCAGTCCCCCGGGACTAGATTTCAATGAGCAGTTCTTC. Amino acid sequence: CASSPPGLDFNEQFF.

The CDR3 coding sequence is TGTGCCAGCAGTGGAGGGACAAGCAATCAGCCCCAGCATTTT. Amino acids: CASSGGTSNQPQHF. This chain joins TRBV2 and TRBJ1-5, with TRBD1 as a possible D gene (6 bases). Germline CDR1 and CDR2: SNHLY and FYNNEI. This CDR3 has 14 amino acids. V was trimmed by 4 bases and J by 1 base, leaving 8 bases between them. Looking up the rest from reference TRBV2 and TRBJ1-5 gives the full variable domain: EPEVTQTPSHQVTQMGQEVILRCVPISNHLYFYWYRQILGQKVEFLVSFYNNEISEKSEIFDDQFSVERPDGSNFTLKIRSTKLEDSAMYFCASSGGTSNQPQHFGDGTRLSIL.

This clone was counted ten times or more. The chain joins TRBV4-1 to TRBJ2-2; 12 bases agree with TRBD2. The CDR3 consists of 16 residues. The V segment lost 4 bases and the J segment 4 bases; nucleotides outside the gene matches: 4. CDR1 and CDR2 (germline): MGHRA, YSYEKL. The CDR3 nucleotides are TGCGCCAGCAGCCCATGGACTAGCGGGGCCACCGGGGAGCTGTTTTTT. Its translation: CASSPWTSGATGELFF.

This sequence joins TRBV24-1 and TRBJ1-1; D unresolved. This CDR3 has 9 amino acids. Germline CDR1 reads KGHDR; CDR2 reads SFDVKD. Trimming removed 9 bases from V and 10 bases from J, with 8 bases in between. The CDR3, as DNA: TGTGCCACCCAATCGGTAGCTTTCTTT. Translating it yields CATQSVAFF.

This clone has only one observation. The chain combines TRBV3-1 (or the pseudogene TRBV3-2) with TRBJ2-6; TRBD2 is a possible D gene (7 bases). This CDR3 has 17 residues. Trimming removed 6 bases from V and 2 bases from J, with 17 bases in between. Germline V gene data show CDR1 as LGHDT and CDR2 as YNNKEL (reference sequence). The CDR3 protein is CASSRGGGGPGANVLTF. Here the CDR3 DNA reads TGTGCCAGCAGTAGGGGGGGCGGAGGACCTGGGGCCAACGTCCTGACTTTC.

Here the CDR3 DNA reads TGTGCCAGCAGCAAAAGACAGGGGGAAGCTTTCTTT. Amino acids: CASSKRQGEAFF. J is TRBJ1-1 and V is TRBV3-1 (or the pseudogene TRBV3-2); 8 positions agree with TRBD1. Germline trimming cut 5 bases from V and 8 bases from J; bases unmatched to any gene: 4. The length of the CDR3 is 12 residues. Germline lookup yields CDR1 LGHDT and CDR2 YNNKEL (reference sequence).

CDR3 sequence: CASSPSQGAKTYEQYF. The CDR3 coding sequence is TGTGCCAGCTCACCATCGCAGGGGGCGAAGACCTACGAGCAGTACTTC. V usage is TRBV18 and J usage is TRBJ2-7, with 8 bases that match TRBD1. V lost 2 bases to trimming and J lost 2 bases; unmatched junction nucleotides: 8. Germline V gene data show CDR1 as KGHSH and CDR2 as LQKENI. CDR3 length: 16 amino acids.

The rearrangement uses TRBV5-1 and TRBJ2-1; TRBD2 matches at 10 bases. This CDR3 has 16 residues. V was clipped by 4 bases and J by 6 bases; unmatched bases: 10. Per the germline V gene, CDR1 is SGHRS and CDR2 is YFSETQ. The CDR3 region is CASSPKSGGAVNEQFF. The CDR3, as DNA: TGCGCCAGCAGCCCTAAGAGCGGGGGGGCCGTCAATGAGCAGTTCTTC. The full variable domain, its missing parts supplied by reference TRBV5-1 and TRBJ2-1, is KAGVTQTPRYLIKTRGQQVTLSCSPISGHRSVSWYQQTPGQGLQFLFEYFSETQRNKGNFPGRFSGRQFSNSRSEMNVSTLELGDSALYLCASSPKSGGAVNEQFFGPGTRLTVL.

The chain is built from TRBV2 and TRBJ1-6, with D perhaps TRBD1 (6 bases). Germline V gene data show CDR1 as SNHLY and CDR2 as FYNNEI. The CDR3 has 14 residues. V lost 3 bases, J lost 7 bases, and 10 bases lay in between. The DNA of the CDR3 is TGTGCCAGCAGTGAGGGGGCTGGGAATTCACCCCTCCACTTT. Protein: CASSEGAGNSPLHF.

V gene TRBV6-1 combines with J gene TRBJ1-3, with TRBD1 as a possible D gene (5 bases). V dropped 0 bases and J dropped 4 bases, with 16 bases sitting between them. Germline V gene data show CDR1 as MNHNS and CDR2 as SASEGT. This CDR3 contains 17 residues. CDR3 amino acids: CASSEALRGGLGNTIYF. CDR3 DNA: TGTGCCAGCAGTGAAGCACTTAGGGGAGGGTTAGGAAACACCATATATTTT.

This clone was detected a few times. The J gene is TRBJ2-1, the V gene TRBV15, with 9 bases that match TRBD1. After removal of 0 bases from V and 6 bases from J, the junction contained 3 bases not matched to a gene. This CDR3 comprises 15 residues. Looked up from germline, CDR1 is LNHNV and CDR2 is YYDKDF (reference sequence). The DNA of the CDR3 is TGTGCCACCAGCAGAGATCTGACAGGGGGCAATGAGCAGTTCTTC. It specifies CATSRDLTGGNEQFF.

The chain combines TRBV9 with TRBJ1-6; D perhaps matches TRBD1 (5 bases). This CDR3 is built from 15 residues. The germline V gene has CDR1 SGDLS and CDR2 YYNGEE. V lost 0 bases and J lost 9, with 13 bases in between. The CDR3 reads CASSVGGGIPSPLHF. The CDR3 DNA reads as TGTGCCAGCAGCGTAGGGGGGGGAATCCCTTCACCCCTCCACTTT.